A single sample gave rise to the 13 T cell receptor beta chains below, sequenced in a study of blood T cell repertoires in COVID-19. Profiling relied on immunoSEQ multiplex PCR, and the TCRdb table lists in-frame clones only, not all of them. Of approximately 240,000 clones in the sample, around 90% were seen once. Sequencing input: peripheral blood. The source of these receptors is a man aged 25-45 years with COVID-19, enrolled during active disease.

The chain is built from TRBV10-3 and TRBJ2-7, with 8 bases lining up with TRBD2. Trimming removed 3 bases from V and 1 base from J; junction bases left unmatched: 2. The CDR3 is 14 residues long. Germline V lookup: CDR1 ENHRY, CDR2 SYGVKD. CDR3 in amino acids: CAISDGGVSYEQYF. CDR3 sequence (DNA): TGTGCCATCAGTGACGGGGGGGTGTCCTACGAGCAGTACTTC.

The chain has TRBV19 and TRBJ1-2; 7 nucleotides line up with TRBD1. CDR1 is LNHDA, CDR2 SQIVND, per germline (reference sequence). The CDR3 sequence is 14 residues long. V lost 2 bases and J lost 8; bases outside the gene matches: 8. The CDR3 loop is CASSISRQGVGYTF. CDR3 nucleotide sequence: TGTGCCAGTAGTATATCGAGGCAGGGGGTCGGCTACACCTTC.

The chain employs TRBV7-3 and TRBJ2-1; the D gene is possibly TRBD1 (7 bases). V dropped 1 base and J dropped 4 bases, with 14 bases sitting between them. Germline V gene sequence: CDR1 SGHTA, CDR2 FQGTGA. The CDR3 runs to 16 residues. The CDR3 DNA reads as TGTGCCAGCAGCTTAATCCCTCAGGGGGGATACAATGAGCAGTTCTTC. Protein: CASSLIPQGGYNEQFF.

J is TRBJ1-1 and V is TRBV2; 10 nucleotides agree with TRBD1. V dropped 6 bases and J dropped 2; count of bases not matched to a gene: 15. Looked up from germline, CDR1 is SNHLY and CDR2 is FYNNEI. The CDR3 is made up of 18 amino acids. CDR3 residues: CASSRPTGGLGTNTEAFF. The CDR3 bases are TGTGCCAGCAGCCGTCCGACAGGGGGCTTGGGGACCAACACTGAAGCTTTCTTT.

The rearrangement joins TRBV29-1 to TRBJ1-4; D possibly corresponds to TRBD1 (5 bases). V was clipped by 4 bases and J by 8 bases, with 20 bases between them. This CDR3 contains 15 residues. CDR1 is SQVTM and CDR2 is ANQGSEA in the germline V gene. The CDR3 loop is CSVVIRGNRLEKLFF. Written as DNA, the CDR3 is TGCAGCGTTGTGATCCGGGGGAATCGGTTAGAAAAACTGTTTTTT.

This chain joins TRBV5-6 and TRBJ1-6, with unresolved D. This CDR3 is built from 15 residues. CDR1 is SGHDT and CDR2 is YYEEEE in the germline V gene. V lost 0 bases and J lost 14, with 18 bases in between. The CDR3, as DNA: TGTGCCAGCAGCTTGGCCGGCGGATCCACCGGCACCCTCCACTTT. This translates into CASSLAGGSTGTLHF. The full variable domain, with the rest looked up from reference TRBV5-6 and TRBJ1-6, is DAGVTQSPTHLIKTRGQQVTLRCSPKSGHDTVSWYQQALGQGPQFIFQYYEEEERQRGNFPDRFSGHQFPNYSSELNVNALLLGDSALYLCASSLAGGSTGTLHFGNGTRLTVT.

This clone came up a few times. The chain recombines TRBV5-1 with TRBJ1-4; D unresolved. The V end was cut by 1 base, the J end by 4 bases, with 8 bases between. The CDR3 contains 14 residues. Germline CDR1 SGHRS, CDR2 YFSETQ. The CDR3 loop reads CASSLSSNNEKLFF. For the CDR3, the DNA is TGCGCCAGCAGCTTGAGTAGTAATAATGAAAAACTGTTTTTT.

This chain connects TRBV5-4 to TRBJ2-7; D might be TRBD1 (5 bases). V was clipped by 1 base and J by 3 bases, with 11 bases between them. CDR1 is SGHNT, CDR2 YYREEE, per germline (reference sequence). The CDR3 consists of 14 residues. The CDR3 loop is CASSLSGMNYEQYF. The CDR3 DNA is TGTGCCAGCAGCTTGTCAGGGATGAACTACGAGCAGTACTTC.

The chain combines TRBV9 with TRBJ1-6; a weak D match, TRBD1 (5 bases). The CDR3 is 15 residues long. Germline values: CDR1 SGDLS, CDR2 YYNGEE. V was cut by 2 bases and J by 7 bases, with 13 bases left in between. CDR3 residues: CASSVGGTVNSPLHF. The CDR3 DNA sequence: TGTGCCAGCAGCGTTGGGGGGACCGTCAATTCACCCCTCCACTTT. Full variable domain (missing parts from reference TRBV9 and TRBJ1-6): DSGVTQTPKHLITATGQRVTLRCSPRSGDLSVYWYQQSLDQGLQFLIQYYNGEERAKGNILERFSAQQFPDLHSELNLSSLELGDSALYFCASSVGGTVNSPLHFGNGTRLTVT.

The chain uses TRBV5-1 and TRBJ2-5; the match to TRBD1 covers 12 bases. The length of the CDR3 is 16 residues. Per the germline V gene, CDR1 is SGHRS and CDR2 is YFSETQ. Trimming removed 3 bases from V and 4 bases from J; junction bases left unmatched: 7. Written as DNA, the CDR3 is TGCGCCAGCAGCTCCGGGACAGGGGGCGAACGAGAGACCCAGTACTTC. Residues: CASSSGTGGERETQYF. Full variable domain (remainder filled in from reference TRBV5-1 and TRBJ2-5): KAGVTQTPRYLIKTRGQQVTLSCSPISGHRSVSWYQQTPGQGLQFLFEYFSETQRNKGNFPGRFSGRQFSNSRSEMNVSTLELGDSALYLCASSSGTGGERETQYFGPGTRLLVL.

J is TRBJ1-2 and V is TRBV18; D remains unclear. V was clipped by 6 bases and J by 3 bases, with 14 bases between them. CDR1 KGHSH and CDR2 LQKENI come from the germline V gene. The CDR3 spans 14 residues. In nucleotides, the CDR3 is TGTGCCAGCTCGAAATCCGGGGTGGACTATGGCTACACCTTC. Encoded protein: CASSKSGVDYGYTF.

V and J are TRBV9 and TRBJ2-4; 7 bases fit TRBD1. The length of the CDR3 is 14 residues. Germline lookup yields CDR1 SGDLS and CDR2 YYNGEE. Germline trimming cut 6 bases from V and 5 bases from J; bases unmatched to any gene: 8. The DNA of the CDR3 is TGTGCCAGCACTCAGGGGGTGAGCGAAAACATTCAGTACTTC. Translation gives CASTQGVSENIQYF.

The chain uses TRBV6-5 and TRBJ1-2; possible D gene TRBD1, 6 bases. The CDR3 covers 15 residues. The germline gives CDR1 MNHEY, CDR2 SVGAGI. Trimming stripped 8 bases from V and 3 bases from J, with 19 bases between. The CDR3, as DNA: TGTGCCAGCTCGACGAGAGTCAGGGGACACTATGGCTACACCTTC. Translating gives CASSTRVRGHYGYTF.